This T cell receptor beta chain was sequenced in a study of blood T cell repertoires in COVID-19. On the study more broadly: The United States, Italy and Spain supplied acute and convalescent COVID-19 samples. PBMCs, B-cell-depleted T cells, or T cells were the source of the cDNA or gDNA that made up the material.

V lost 6 bases and J 3 bases, leaving 10 bases between the germline ends. This CDR3 has 13 amino acids. CDR1 and CDR2 (germline): MNHEY, SMNVEV (reference sequence). As originally analysed: Amplification of reference gene primers provided the estimated nucleated cell counts. Measured with immunoSEQ multiplex PCR; TCRdb has only the in-frame clones, and not every one. V, J and clone size are taken as reported in that table, and D and trimming were inferred from the DNA itself. The repertoire holds a few hundred thousand clones, with around 91% as singletons. Sequenced: peripheral blood. The rearrangement links TRBV27 to TRBJ2-3, with a tentative D call TRBD2 (6 bases). The TCR was taken from a woman aged 60-75 years with acute or convalescent COVID-19. CDR3 DNA: TGTGCCAGCAGCCGACTAGGGACAGATACGCAGTATTTT. Protein: CASSRLGTDTQYF.